These T cell receptor beta chains were read from a single sample in a study of blood T cell repertoires in COVID-19. The protocol was immunoSEQ multiplex PCR, while the TCRdb copy is restricted to in-frame clones and leaves out a portion. Of 75,000 to 85,000 clones in the sample, roughly four fifths were seen once. Input material: peripheral blood. The receptors shown here come from a human donor in a cohort sampled during active COVID-19. Each CDR3 is given with its conserved first and last residue. The D gene is left open where the match is weak. Clone size is shown for a subset of rows, as once, few, many or a class of expanded clone.

v_gene	len	d_gene	abundance	j_gene	CDR3aa	CDR3nt
TRBV7-2	14	-	once	TRBJ1-1	CASSLESTGTEAFF	TGTGCCAGCAGCTTAGAATCAACAGGCACTGAAGCTTTCTTT
TRBV5-1	15	-	-	TRBJ1-2	CASSSDGGANYGYTF	TGCGCCAGCAGCTCCGACGGAGGAGCTAACTATGGCTACACCTTC
TRBV2	15	TRBD2	-	TRBJ2-1	CASSRLAGGGNEQFF	TGTGCCAGCAGCCGTCTAGCGGGGGGCGGCAATGAGCAGTTCTTC
TRBV27	16	-	-	TRBJ1-1	CASSIQGWVVDTEAFF	TGTGCCAGCAGCATACAGGGTTGGGTTGTAGACACTGAAGCTTTCTTT
TRBV11-2	13	-	-	TRBJ1-3	CASSLESGNTIYF	TGTGCCAGCAGCTTAGAGTCGGGAAACACCATATATTTT
TRBV14	13	-	-	TRBJ2-2	CASRGQNTGELFF	TGTGCCAGCAGGGGACAGAACACCGGGGAGCTGTTTTTT
TRBV7-6	18	TRBD2	-	TRBJ2-2	CASSLGLAESLNTGELFF	TGTGCCAGCAGCTTAGGACTAGCGGAGAGCTTGAACACCGGGGAGCTGTTTTTT
TRBV19	16	TRBD2	few	TRBJ2-1	CASTGRGAGVYNEQFF	TGTGCCAGCACCGGGAGGGGAGCGGGGGTCTACAATGAGCAGTTCTTC
TRBV7-9	16	TRBD1	-	TRBJ2-5	CASSARPDRSQETQYF	TGTGCCAGCAGCGCGAGGCCGGACAGGAGCCAAGAGACCCAGTACTTC
TRBV3-1/TRBV3-2	14	TRBD1	-	TRBJ1-2	CASSQGGQAYGYTF	TGTGCCAGCAGCCAAGGGGGACAGGCGTATGGCTACACCTTC
TRBV24-1	18	TRBD2	-	TRBJ2-3	CATSDRAPSSGAPDTQYF	TGTGCCACCAGTGATCGTGCCCCGTCTAGCGGGGCACCAGATACGCAGTATTTT
TRBV5-1	16	TRBD2	-	TRBJ2-3	CASSLAGLARTDTQYF	TGCGCCAGCAGCTTGGCAGGACTAGCTAGAACAGATACGCAGTATTTT
TRBV5-8	13	-	-	TRBJ2-7	CASSFSSTYEQYF	TGTGCCAGCAGCTTCTCCAGTACCTACGAGCAGTACTTC
TRBV30	16	TRBD1	-	TRBJ1-1	CAWSRGQGRMNTEAFF	TGTGCCTGGAGCCGGGGACAGGGGAGGATGAACACTGAAGCTTTCTTT
TRBV2	14	TRBD1	-	TRBJ2-5	CAGTGTGVRETQYF	TGTGCCGGAACCGGGACAGGGGTCCGGGAGACCCAGTACTTC
TRBV6-5	13	TRBD1	-	TRBJ1-1	CASRAAGGTEAFF	TGTGCCAGCAGGGCCGCAGGGGGGACTGAAGCTTTCTTT
TRBV3-1/TRBV3-2	16	TRBD2	-	TRBJ2-3	CASSQGQGSGGDTQYF	TGTGCCAGCAGCCAAGGCCAGGGTAGCGGGGGGGATACGCAGTATTTT
TRBV5-1	15	TRBD2	-	TRBJ2-1	CASSLATSGGYEQFF	TGCGCCAGCAGCTTGGCCACTAGCGGGGGCTATGAGCAGTTCTTC
TRBV3-1/TRBV3-2	15	-	once	TRBJ1-1	CASSQALSVATEAFF	TGTGCCAGCAGCCAAGCTTTAAGTGTAGCCACTGAAGCTTTCTTT
TRBV18	15	-	-	TRBJ1-1	CASSPRQARNTEAFF	TGTGCCAGCTCACCAAGACAGGCAAGGAACACTGAAGCTTTCTTT
TRBV5-1	15	-	-	TRBJ2-2	CASSLVQGDTGELFF	TGCGCCAGCAGCTTGGTCCAGGGCGACACCGGGGAGCTGTTTTTT
TRBV6-5	13	-	-	TRBJ2-1	CASSRGPYNEQFF	TGTGCCAGCAGCCGTGGCCCCTACAATGAGCAGTTCTTC
TRBV27	13	-	-	TRBJ1-2	CASSLLEGLGYTF	TGTGCCAGCAGTTTACTGGAGGGACTTGGCTACACCTTC
TRBV25-1	16	TRBD1	-	TRBJ1-2	CASREHGTGNNYGYTF	TGTGCCAGCAGGGAACATGGGACAGGGAATAACTATGGCTACACCTTC
TRBV7-2	14	-	-	TRBJ1-5	CASSTTRTDQPQHF	TGTGCCAGCAGCACGACCCGGACAGATCAGCCCCAGCATTTT
TRBV4-1	14	-	-	TRBJ1-2	CASSQDSPGYGYTF	TGCGCCAGCAGCCAAGATAGCCCGGGATATGGCTACACCTTC
TRBV6-1	14	TRBD1	once	TRBJ1-2	CASSEQQGAYGYTF	TGTGCCAGCAGTGAACAACAGGGGGCTTATGGCTACACCTTC
TRBV9	15	TRBD2	-	TRBJ2-1	CASSVEGREYNEQFF	TGTGCCAGCAGCGTAGAGGGGAGGGAGTACAATGAGCAGTTCTTC
TRBV5-1	15	-	-	TRBJ1-1	CASSLSGMQGVQAFF	TGCGCCAGCAGCTTGTCCGGTATGCAAGGGGTTCAGGCTTTCTTT
TRBV23-1	16	TRBD1	-	TRBJ1-5	CASIAAGDRGLAPQHF	TGCGCCAGCATTGCTGCGGGGGACAGGGGGCTGGCGCCCCAGCATTTT
TRBV7-8	16	TRBD1	-	TRBJ1-6	CASNEGTGGFNSPLHF	TGTGCCAGCAACGAGGGTACAGGGGGTTTTAATTCACCCCTCCACTTT
TRBV5-1	15	TRBD1	-	TRBJ2-7	CASSHGSDRDYEQYF	TGCGCCAGCAGCCATGGGTCTGACAGGGACTACGAGCAGTACTTC
TRBV5-8	13	TRBD2	-	TRBJ2-1	CASSLTSGGPQFF	TGTGCCAGCAGCTTGACTAGCGGGGGGCCGCAGTTCTTC
TRBV27	17	-	once	TRBJ2-7	CASSPRTVPFSSYEQYF	TGTGCCAGCAGTCCTCGGACAGTACCCTTTTCCTCCTACGAGCAGTACTTC
TRBV19	18	TRBD2	-	TRBJ2-1	CASSIGAAGLAAYNEQFF	TGTGCCAGTAGTATAGGGGCCGCCGGGCTAGCGGCCTACAATGAGCAGTTCTTC
TRBV5-1	15	TRBD1	-	TRBJ2-7	CASSLDGQGFYEQYF	TGCGCCAGCAGCTTGGATGGACAGGGGTTCTACGAGCAGTACTTC
TRBV27	14	-	-	TRBJ1-4	CASKQDNYNEKLFF	TGTGCCAGCAAGCAGGACAATTATAATGAAAAACTGTTTTTT
TRBV5-4	17	TRBD2	-	TRBJ2-3	CASSWTSGGPFTDTQYF	TGTGCCAGCAGCTGGACTAGCGGGGGGCCCTTCACAGATACGCAGTATTTT
TRBV27	12	-	few	TRBJ1-5	CASSPQEGPQHF	TGTGCCAGCAGTCCCCAGGAAGGACCCCAGCATTTT
TRBV28	13	-	few	TRBJ2-7	CATKPRTTYEQYF	TGTGCCACCAAGCCGAGGACTACCTACGAGCAGTACTTC
TRBV27	15	-	few	TRBJ2-1	CASSRRLRAPNEQFF	TGTGCCAGCAGTCGGCGGCTGAGGGCGCCCAATGAGCAGTTCTTC
TRBV7-9	14	TRBD1	-	TRBJ1-6	CASSLETGVSPLHF	TGTGCCAGCAGCTTAGAGACAGGGGTCTCACCCCTCCACTTT
TRBV18	12	-	-	TRBJ2-7	CASSLSAYEQYF	TGTGCCAGCTCACTCTCAGCCTACGAGCAGTACTTC
TRBV5-1	13	TRBD1	-	TRBJ1-2	CASGGDSFSGYTF	TGCGCCAGCGGAGGGGACAGTTTTTCTGGCTACACCTTC
TRBV19	15	-	-	TRBJ1-4	CASSLLWGVNEKLFF	TGTGCCAGTAGCCTACTCTGGGGAGTGAACGAAAAACTGTTTTTT
TRBV6-2/TRBV6-3	14	TRBD1	-	TRBJ1-2	CASSYRDRHYGYTF	TGTGCCAGCAGTTATCGGGACAGGCACTATGGCTACACCTTC
TRBV15	18	-	-	TRBJ1-1	CATSRAPGLKTANTEAFF	TGTGCCACCAGCAGAGCGCCGGGACTCAAAACCGCGAACACTGAAGCTTTCTTT
TRBV3-1/TRBV3-2	16	-	once	TRBJ2-5	CASSQGDSEYQETQYF	TGTGCCAGCAGCCAAGGGGACTCAGAATACCAAGAGACCCAGTACTTC
TRBV5-1	15	-	-	TRBJ1-2	CASSPAVGRDYGYTF	TGCGCCAGCAGCCCGGCGGTCGGCCGAGACTATGGCTACACCTTC
TRBV5-8	13	-	-	TRBJ2-5	CASSLDREETQYF	TGTGCCAGCAGCTTGGACAGAGAAGAGACCCAGTACTTC